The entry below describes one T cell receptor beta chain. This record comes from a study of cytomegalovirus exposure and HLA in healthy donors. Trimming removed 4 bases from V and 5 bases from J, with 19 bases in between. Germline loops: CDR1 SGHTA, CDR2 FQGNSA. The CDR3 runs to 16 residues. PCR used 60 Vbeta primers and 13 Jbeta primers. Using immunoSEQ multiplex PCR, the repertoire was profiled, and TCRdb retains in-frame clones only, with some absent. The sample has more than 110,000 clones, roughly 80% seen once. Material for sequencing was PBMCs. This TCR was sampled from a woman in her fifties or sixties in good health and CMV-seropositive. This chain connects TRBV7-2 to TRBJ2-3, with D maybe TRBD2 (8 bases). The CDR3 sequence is CASSSQGRGAGDTQYF. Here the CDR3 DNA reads TGTGCCAGCAGCTCACAGGGGCGGGGGGCCGGAGATACGCAGTATTTT.